Presented here are 6 T cell receptor beta chains from one specimen sequenced in a study of blood T cells in healthy people across ages. Primers used in a second PCR of roughly 6 to 11 cycles were a sample-barcoded 5' primer and a J-beta primer mix. TCRdb itself ran the 5' RACE reads through MiXCR, one entry per CDR3 protein. The data show 1.5 million or so distinct CDR3 sequences, 40% to 45% seen once. The sequenced material came from blood. The receptors shown here come from a woman under 30 in good health.

V usage is TRBV10-2 and J usage is TRBJ2-1; D is unresolved. Looked up from germline, CDR1 is WSHSY and CDR2 is SAAADI. V dropped 1 base and J dropped 9 bases, with 10 bases sitting between them. CDR3 length: 13 amino acids. CDR3 loop: CASSEFVGREQFF. The CDR3 DNA is TGCGCCAGCAGTGAGTTTGTAGGACGTGAGCAGTTCTTC.

This clonotype came up a few times. The chain has TRBV5-1 and TRBJ2-1, with D perhaps TRBD1 (6 bases). Trimming shortened V by 5 bases and J by 4 bases, and 16 bases separated the two germline ends. This CDR3 contains 15 residues. Germline V gives CDR1 SGHRS, CDR2 YFSETQ. The CDR3 loop is CASRPDSNTYNEQFF. CDR3 bases: TGCGCCAGCAGACCGGACAGCAATACGTACAATGAGCAGTTCTTC.

Of note for this clonotype: One base away lies a much larger clone, so this may be a sequencing read error. The chain carries TRBV6-1 and TRBJ2-1, with unresolved D. CDR1 and CDR2 (germline): MNHNS, SASEGT. Between the trimmed V and J ends, which lost 6 bases and 11 bases, there was a span of 20 bases. The CDR3 extends over 14 amino acids. The DNA of the CDR3 is TGTGCCAGCAGGGAACGGAGCCTCCTCGCTAAGCAGTTCTTC. It encodes CASRERSLLAKQFF.

This clonotype was picked up a small number of times. The chain combines TRBV29-1 with TRBJ1-1, with D unclear. V lost 7 bases to trimming and J lost 3 bases, with 15 bases between them. Germline loops: CDR1 SQVTM, CDR2 ANQGSEA. This CDR3 has 13 amino acids. This CDR3 is CSAAVEEYTEAFF. The CDR3 DNA sequence: TGCAGCGCAGCCGTGGAGGAATACACTGAAGCTTTCTTT.

The gene calls are TRBV27 and TRBJ2-5; D may be TRBD2 (5 bases). Matching the DNA end better, TRBJ2-7 makes the J call doubtful. Germline lookup yields CDR1 MNHEY and CDR2 SMNVEV (reference sequence). The CDR3 length is 15 residues. The CDR3 loop reads CASSPVGRASREQYF. CDR3 bases: TGTGCCAGCAGTCCAGTCGGGCGGGCCTCCCGCGAGCAGTACTTC.

There are a few counts of this clonotype. The chain couples TRBV6-5 to TRBJ2-7; D not certain. Germline CDR1 is MNHEY and CDR2 is SVGAGI. V dropped 4 bases and J dropped 2 bases, with 15 bases sitting between them. The CDR3 is 15 amino acids. The CDR3 DNA reads TGTGCCAGCAGTTTACACTTGCGAAGGGCCTACGAGCAGTACTTC. Translating gives CASSLHLRRAYEQYF.